This T cell receptor (beta chain) appears in the sequencing data of a study of early T cells in non-severe SARS-CoV-2 infection. Study conclusions and caveats: Clonotype matching in VDJdb favored anti-spike CD8 responses and did not capture private and CD4 specificities.

From the 5' RACE reads, TCRdb called clonotypes with MiXCR, one entry per CDR3 protein. The top ten clones hold just under 0.6% of a sample with 70,000 to 95,000 distinct CDR3 sequences, approximately 14% of them seen once. Turning to this clonotype: As yet, its antigen is unknown.

This CDR3 comprises 16 residues. The V and J ends lost 1 base and 8 bases, in that order; junction bases with no gene match: 9. Germline CDR1 is MGHRA and CDR2 is YSYEKL. The rearrangement links TRBV4-1 to TRBJ2-1, with 9 bases matching TRBD1. This clonotype was sampled from an adult who was a healthcare worker with PCR-confirmed SARS-CoV-2 infection or an uninfected control (not recorded which). The sample comprised whole blood. In DNA form, the CDR3 reads TGCGCCAGCAGCCAAGCGCCGGGACAGGGTCGGGATGAGCAGTTCTTC. Its protein product is CASSQAPGQGRDEQFF.